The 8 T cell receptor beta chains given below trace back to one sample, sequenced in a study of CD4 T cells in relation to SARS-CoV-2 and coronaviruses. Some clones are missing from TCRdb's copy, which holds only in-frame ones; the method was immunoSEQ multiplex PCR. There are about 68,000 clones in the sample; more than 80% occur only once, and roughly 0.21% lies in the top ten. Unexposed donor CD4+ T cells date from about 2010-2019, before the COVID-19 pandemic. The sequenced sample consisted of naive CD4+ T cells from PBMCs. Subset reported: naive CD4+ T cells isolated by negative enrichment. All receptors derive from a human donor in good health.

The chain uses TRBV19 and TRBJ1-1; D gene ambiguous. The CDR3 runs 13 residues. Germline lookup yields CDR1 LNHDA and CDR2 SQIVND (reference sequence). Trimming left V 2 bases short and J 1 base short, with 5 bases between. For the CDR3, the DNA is TGTGCCAGTAGTATACCGGAGAACACTGAAGCTTTCTTT. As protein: CASSIPENTEAFF.

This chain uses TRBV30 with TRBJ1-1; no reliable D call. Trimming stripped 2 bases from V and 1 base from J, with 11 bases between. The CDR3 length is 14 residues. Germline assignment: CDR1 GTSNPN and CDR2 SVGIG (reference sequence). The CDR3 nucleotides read TGTGCCTGGAGTTGGATTGTGGGGAACACTGAAGCTTTCTTT. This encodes CAWSWIVGNTEAFF.

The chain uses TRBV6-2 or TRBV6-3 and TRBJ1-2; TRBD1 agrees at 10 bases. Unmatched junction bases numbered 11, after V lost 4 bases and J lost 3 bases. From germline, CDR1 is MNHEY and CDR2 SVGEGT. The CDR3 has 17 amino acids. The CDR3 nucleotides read TGTGCCAGCAGTTCCGATCCGGGACAGGGGAAGGACTATGGCTACACCTTC. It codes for CASSSDPGQGKDYGYTF.

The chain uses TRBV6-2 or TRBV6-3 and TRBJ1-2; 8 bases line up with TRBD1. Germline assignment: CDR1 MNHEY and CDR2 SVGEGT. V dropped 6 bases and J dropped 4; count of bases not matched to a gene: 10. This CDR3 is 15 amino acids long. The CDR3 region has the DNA TGTGCCAGCAGCGCCCGAGGACAGGGCCTCTATGGCTACACCTTC. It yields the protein CASSARGQGLYGYTF.

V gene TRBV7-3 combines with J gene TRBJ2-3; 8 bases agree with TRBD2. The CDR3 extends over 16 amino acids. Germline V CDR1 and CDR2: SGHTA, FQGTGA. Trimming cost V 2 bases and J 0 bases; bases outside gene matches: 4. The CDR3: CASSLSVAGSTDTQYF. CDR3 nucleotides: TGTGCCAGCAGCTTATCAGTAGCGGGAAGCACAGATACGCAGTATTTT.

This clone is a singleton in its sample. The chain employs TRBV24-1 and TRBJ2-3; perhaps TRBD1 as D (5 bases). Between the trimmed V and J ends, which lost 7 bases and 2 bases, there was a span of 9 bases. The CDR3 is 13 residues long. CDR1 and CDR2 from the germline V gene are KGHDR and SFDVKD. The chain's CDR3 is CATSPTDTDTQYF. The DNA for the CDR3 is TGTGCCACCAGCCCGACAGACACAGATACGCAGTATTTT.

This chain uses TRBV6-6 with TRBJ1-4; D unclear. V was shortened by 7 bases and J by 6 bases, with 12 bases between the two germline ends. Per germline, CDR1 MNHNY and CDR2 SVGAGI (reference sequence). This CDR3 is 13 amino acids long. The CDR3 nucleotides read TGTGCCAGCATCCTACGACATGATGAAAAACTGTTTTTT. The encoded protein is CASILRHDEKLFF.

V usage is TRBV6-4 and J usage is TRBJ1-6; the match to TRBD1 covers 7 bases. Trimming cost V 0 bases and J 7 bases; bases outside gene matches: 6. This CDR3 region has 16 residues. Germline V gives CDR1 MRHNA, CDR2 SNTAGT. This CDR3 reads CASSDSRTGWNSPLHF. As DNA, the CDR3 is TGTGCCAGCAGTGACTCAAGGACAGGTTGGAATTCACCCCTCCACTTT.